The 5 T cell receptor beta chains below were found in one sample sequenced in a study of cytomegalovirus exposure and HLA in healthy donors. It was with 60 Vbeta and 13 Jbeta primers that the PCR ran. Produced via immunoSEQ multiplex PCR; TCRdb's table is partial and in-frame only. The data show under 110,000 clones, about 81% seen once. Sequencing was done on a sample of PBMCs. The receptors shown here come from a man in his fifties in good health and CMV-seronegative.

The gene calls are TRBV4-3 and TRBJ1-4; TRBD1 matches at 7 bases. This CDR3 has 17 amino acids. V shed 0 bases and J 4 bases; nucleotides not matched to a gene: 8. Germline CDR1 is LGHNA and CDR2 is YSLEER. CDR3 amino acids: CASSQDLAGGSNEKLFF. The DNA for the CDR3 is TGCGCCAGCAGCCAAGATCTCGCAGGGGGTAGTAATGAAAAACTGTTTTTT.

The V gene is TRBV30, the J gene TRBJ2-2; 9 bases agree with TRBD2. This CDR3 is 16 amino acids long. Germline CDR1 GTSNPN, CDR2 SVGIG (reference sequence). J lost 2 bases, V lost 0 bases, and 4 bases had no gene match. CDR3 bases: TGTGCCTGGAGTGTCGCGGGAGGGATTAACACCGGGGAGCTGTTTTTT. Residues: CAWSVAGGINTGELFF.

The V and J genes are TRBV5-1 and TRBJ2-1; 7 bases are shared with TRBD2. The ends lost 1 base at V and 12 bases at J; junction bases unmatched: 4. Per germline, CDR1 SGHRS and CDR2 YFSETQ. The CDR3 consists of 12 residues. The chain's CDR3 is CASSLSGTAQFF. The DNA for the CDR3 is TGCGCCAGCAGCTTGAGCGGGACTGCGCAGTTCTTC.

This chain joins TRBV10-3 and TRBJ2-7; TRBD2 is a possible D gene (5 bases). This CDR3 comprises 12 residues. Trimming removed 9 bases from V and 1 base from J, with 10 bases in between. CDR1 is ENHRY and CDR2 is SYGVKD in the germline V gene. The CDR3 is CAISRESYEQYF. In nucleotides, the CDR3 is TGTGCCATATCAAGGGAGTCCTACGAGCAGTACTTC.

The chain uses TRBV28 and TRBJ2-7; TRBD2 aligns across 13 bases. V lost 3 bases, J lost 5 bases, and 16 bases stayed unmatched. Per germline, CDR1 MDHEN and CDR2 SYDVKM. The CDR3 contains 19 residues. The CDR3 coding sequence is TGTGCCAGCAGTTTGGGGGAAGGACTAGCGGGAGTCTATCTCCACGAGCAGTACTTC. This translates into CASSLGEGLAGVYLHEQYF.